This passage covers 32 T cell receptor beta chains from one sample sequenced in a study of blood T cell repertoires in COVID-19. Profiling relied on immunoSEQ multiplex PCR, and the TCRdb table lists in-frame clones only, not all of them. Altogether a few hundred thousand clones are present, around 80% being singletons, with the ten largest covering under 4.5%. The sample consisted of PBMCs or T cells enriched from blood (not recorded which). These TCRs come from a man younger than 40 with acute COVID-19.

This rearrangement joins TRBV27 to TRBJ2-2; 9 bases match TRBD1. The germline CDR1 and CDR2 sequences are MNHEY and SMNVEV (reference sequence). The CDR3 covers 14 residues. V shed 8 bases, J shed 5 bases, and the junction held 6 bases outside the gene matches. The CDR3: CASWGQGGTGELFF. The CDR3 DNA sequence: TGTGCCAGCTGGGGACAGGGTGGAACCGGGGAGCTGTTTTTT.

This clone was found once. The chain has TRBV27 and TRBJ2-1; 10 bases align to TRBD2. This CDR3 comprises 19 residues. V lost 2 bases, J lost 0 bases, and 10 bases stayed unmatched. Germline V gene sequence: CDR1 MNHEY, CDR2 SMNVEV (reference sequence). CDR3 DNA sequence: TGTGCCAGCAGTTTACGGCGTCAGCGGGGGGGTCGCTCCTACAATGAGCAGTTCTTC. As protein: CASSLRRQRGGRSYNEQFF.

The genes are TRBV2 and TRBJ1-2; TRBD1 is a possible D gene (6 bases). Deletions cut 5 bases from V and 9 bases from J, with 19 bases between. The germline V gene encodes CDR1 SNHLY and CDR2 FYNNEI. CDR3 length equals 14 residues. The CDR3 reads CASSSRTDRRSYTF. For the CDR3, the DNA is TGTGCCAGCAGTTCCCGGACCGACAGGCGCAGCTACACCTTC.

V gene TRBV15 combines with J gene TRBJ2-1; D is possibly TRBD2 (6 bases). The CDR3 sequence is 13 residues long. Trimming stripped 0 bases from V and 10 bases from J, with 10 bases between. The germline V gene encodes CDR1 LNHNV and CDR2 YYDKDF (reference sequence). The CDR3 DNA reads as TGTGCCACCAGCAGAGATCGAAGCGGGGAGCAGTTCTTC. This sequence encodes CATSRDRSGEQFF.

This chain uses TRBV4-2 with TRBJ2-5; possibly TRBD1 for D (5 bases). From germline, CDR1 is LGHNA and CDR2 YNFKEQ. This CDR3 is built from 16 residues. Between the trimmed V and J ends, which lost 1 base and 0 bases, there was a span of 12 bases. The CDR3 sequence: CASSQVDKGDQETQYF. In DNA form, the CDR3 reads TGTGCCAGCAGCCAAGTAGATAAAGGGGACCAAGAGACCCAGTACTTC.

V usage is TRBV18 and J usage is TRBJ1-3, with TRBD1 as a possible D gene (6 bases). CDR1 KGHSH and CDR2 LQKENI come from the germline V gene. There are 15 residues in the CDR3. Trimming stripped 0 bases from V and 4 bases from J, with 10 bases between. The CDR3 bases are TGTGCCAGCTCACCACCGACAGGTTGGGGAAACACCATATATTTT. It translates to CASSPPTGWGNTIYF.

The CDR3: CASSPPDVGASPLHF. The CDR3 nucleotides read TGTGCCAGCTCACCCCCGGACGTGGGAGCATCACCCCTCCACTTT. The chain uses TRBV18 and TRBJ1-6; D not certain. Germline-derived CDR1 and CDR2 are KGHSH and LQKENI. Trimming stripped 3 bases from V and 10 bases from J, with 16 bases between. The CDR3 has 15 amino acids.

This chain links TRBV7-8 with TRBJ1-1; a weak D match, TRBD1 (6 bases). This CDR3 is built from 15 residues. The germline gives CDR1 SGHVS, CDR2 FQNEAQ. Trimming took off 2 bases at V and 1 base at J, with 11 bases between the two ends. This CDR3 reads CASSLRTAPNTEAFF. The CDR3 coding sequence is TGTGCCAGCAGCTTACGGACAGCCCCGAACACTGAAGCTTTCTTT.

V and J are TRBV18 and TRBJ1-1; TRBD1 is a possible D gene (5 bases). Germline loops: CDR1 KGHSH, CDR2 LQKENI. The CDR3 totals 15 residues. Trimming took 3 bases from V and 0 from J, leaving 11 bases between them. CDR3 amino acids: CASSPPTAMNTEAFF. The DNA of the CDR3 is TGTGCCAGCTCACCTCCGACAGCGATGAACACTGAAGCTTTCTTT.

This clone was recorded a few times. J is TRBJ1-2 and V is TRBV21-1; the table assigns TRBD1, which was not confirmed against the DNA. TRBV21-1 is classified as a pseudogene. There are 16 residues in the CDR3. The CDR3 spells CASSKPGGAPSYGYTF. CDR3 DNA sequence: TGTGCCAGCAGCAAACCCGGTGGGGCCCCCTCCTATGGCTACACCTTC.

This rearrangement joins TRBV2 to TRBJ1-1, with TRBD1 as a possible D gene (5 bases). CDR3 size: 13 residues. V dropped 6 bases and J dropped 3 bases, with 11 bases sitting between them. Germline loops: CDR1 SNHLY, CDR2 FYNNEI. CDR3 in amino acids: CASRGRVDTEAFF. CDR3 sequence (DNA): TGTGCCAGCAGGGGGCGAGTTGACACTGAAGCTTTCTTT.

The rearrangement links TRBV28 to TRBJ1-5, with TRBD1 identical over 7 bases. The CDR3 is 14 residues long. CDR1 is MDHEN and CDR2 is SYDVKM in the germline V gene. V trimming: 7 bases; J trimming: 3 bases; junction bases outside the gene matches: 6. For the CDR3, the DNA is TGTGCCAGCAATGCGGGACAGTACAATCAGCCCCAGCATTTT. This translates into CASNAGQYNQPQHF.

The chain uses TRBV14 and TRBJ1-2, with D hard to call. Germline CDR1 SGHDN, CDR2 FVKESK. The CDR3 runs 16 residues. With 4 bases removed from V and 3 bases from J, the gap between germline ends came to 18 bases. The CDR3 nucleotides are TGTGCCAGCAGCCTCACCTTCGATCCCAGCGACTATGGCTACACCTTC. Encoded protein: CASSLTFDPSDYGYTF.

The V gene is TRBV4-1, the J gene TRBJ2-3; D not certain. The germline CDR1 and CDR2 sequences are MGHRA and YSYEKL. V was trimmed by 1 base and J by 0 bases, leaving 5 bases between them. This CDR3 contains 14 residues. The CDR3 region is CASSQAPSTDTQYF. The CDR3 DNA reads as TGCGCCAGCAGCCAAGCCCCTAGCACAGATACGCAGTATTTT.

This clone turned up a few times. The rearrangement links TRBV5-5 to TRBJ1-2; D unclear. This CDR3 region has 14 residues. Germline V gene data show CDR1 as SGHKS and CDR2 as YYEKEE (reference sequence). V shed 0 bases and J shed 2 bases, with 8 bases lying between them. The CDR3 is CASSLDWANYGYTF. CDR3 bases: TGTGCCAGCAGCTTGGATTGGGCAAACTATGGCTACACCTTC.

The CDR3 here is CASSLASPGQSYNEQFF. The CDR3 region has the DNA TGTGCCAGCAGCTTGGCATCCCCGGGACAGTCCTACAATGAGCAGTTCTTC. The rearrangement links TRBV5-6 to TRBJ2-1; 7 positions match TRBD1. The CDR3 totals 17 residues. Germline-derived CDR1 and CDR2 are SGHDT and YYEEEE. Trimming removed 0 bases from V and 1 base from J; junction bases left unmatched: 7.

The chain combines TRBV11-3 with TRBJ1-1; possibly TRBD1 for D (6 bases). CDR1 SGHNT and CDR2 YENEEA come from the germline V gene. This CDR3 contains 14 residues. The ends were cut back, 5 bases at V and 4 bases at J, with 14 bases in the middle. The CDR3 coding sequence is TGTGCCAGCAGCCGTTACAGGGATTCCACTGAAGCTTTCTTT. Translating it yields CASSRYRDSTEAFF.

The J gene is TRBJ2-1, the V gene TRBV6-5; TRBD1 agrees at 9 bases. V trimming: 5 bases; J trimming: 7 bases; junction bases outside the gene matches: 3. The V gene's germline CDR1 is MNHEY and CDR2 SVGAGI. The CDR3 spans 13 residues. For the CDR3, the DNA is TGTGCCAGCAGTACGGGACAGGGAAATGAGCAGTTCTTC. Its translation is CASSTGQGNEQFF.

This chain links TRBV19 with TRBJ2-1, with a tentative D call TRBD2 (6 bases). The CDR3 runs to 13 residues. CDR1 and CDR2 (germline): LNHDA, SQIVND (reference sequence). V was cut by 5 bases and J by 7 bases, with 12 bases left in between. This chain's CDR3 is CASSLTAGNEQFF. The CDR3 DNA reads as TGTGCCAGTAGTCTCACTGCGGGGAATGAGCAGTTCTTC.

CDR3: CASSLEAGGGSPLHF. In DNA form, the CDR3 reads TGCGCCAGCAGCTTGGAAGCGGGGGGAGGGTCACCCCTCCACTTT. V gene TRBV5-1 combines with J gene TRBJ1-6; a weak D match, TRBD1 (5 bases). There are 15 residues in the CDR3. Germline V gives CDR1 SGHRS, CDR2 YFSETQ. V lost 0 bases and J 10 bases, leaving 14 bases between the germline ends.

This chain uses TRBV7-2 with TRBJ1-6, with a possible D match to TRBD1 (5 bases). The V end was cut by 7 bases, the J end by 0 bases, with 22 bases between. CDR3 length equals 19 residues. CDR1 SGHTA and CDR2 FQGNSA come from the germline V gene. CDR3 protein: CASTPIQGGGSSYNSPLHF. The CDR3 DNA follows: TGTGCCAGCACCCCGATCCAGGGTGGCGGGAGCTCCTATAATTCACCCCTCCACTTT.

The chain couples TRBV7-2 to TRBJ1-2; D remains ambiguous. V was shortened by 8 bases and J by 2 bases, with 9 bases between the two germline ends. The CDR3 is 12 residues long. Germline loops: CDR1 SGHTA, CDR2 FQGNSA. The CDR3 protein is CASDSRNYGYTF. The CDR3 region has the DNA TGTGCCAGCGATTCCCGGAACTATGGCTACACCTTC.

This clone was found once. The rearrangement joins TRBV6-5 to TRBJ1-2; D not resolved. Germline lookup yields CDR1 MNHEY and CDR2 SVGAGI. V was pared by 2 bases and J by 2 bases, with 9 bases between. CDR3 size: 14 residues. CDR3 in DNA: TGTGCCAGCAGTTACGAGCTGGGCAACTATGGCTACACCTTC. Its translation is CASSYELGNYGYTF.

V usage is TRBV5-4 and J usage is TRBJ2-2; 11 bases are a match to TRBD2. Germline V gene lookup returns CDR1 SGHNT and CDR2 YYREEE (reference sequence). After removal of 2 bases from V and 6 bases from J, the junction contained 0 bases not matched to a gene. The CDR3 loop spans 14 amino acids. The CDR3 sequence is CASSLLAGAGELFF. The DNA of the CDR3 is TGTGCCAGCAGCTTACTAGCGGGAGCCGGGGAGCTGTTTTTT.

The chain is built from TRBV11-2 and TRBJ1-6; the D gene is possibly TRBD1 (6 bases). Trimming took off 4 bases at V and 7 bases at J, with 11 bases between the two ends. CDR1 and CDR2 (germline): SGHAT, FQNNGV. CDR3 length: 14 residues. CDR3 residues: CASSSRTENSPLHF. The CDR3 nucleotides are TGTGCCAGCAGCTCGAGGACAGAAAATTCACCCCTCCACTTT.

The chain joins TRBV7-9 to TRBJ2-6, with 8 nucleotides matching TRBD1. The V segment lost 1 base and the J segment 1 base; nucleotides outside the gene matches: 3. From germline, CDR1 is SEHNR and CDR2 FQNEAQ (reference sequence). The CDR3 runs to 17 residues. CDR3 bases: TGTGCCAGCAGCTTAGGCACAGGGGGATCTGGGGCCAACGTCCTGACTTTC. Translated, it gives CASSLGTGGSGANVLTF.

This rearrangement joins TRBV7-2 to TRBJ1-5, with D possibly being TRBD1 (6 bases). Trimming left V 5 bases short and J 4 bases short, with 15 bases between. The germline gives CDR1 SGHTA, CDR2 FQGNSA. This CDR3 is built from 15 residues. Written as DNA, the CDR3 is TGTGCCAGCAGCGCCGGGGGGGGCCCAAATCAGCCCCAGCATTTT. Its translation is CASSAGGGPNQPQHF.

There are a few counts of this clone. The V and J genes are TRBV6-5 and TRBJ1-1; D perhaps matches TRBD1 (5 bases). Germline values: CDR1 MNHEY, CDR2 SVGAGI. The germline V and J ends were trimmed by 6 bases and 3 bases, with 17 bases remaining between them. The CDR3 is 15 residues long. The CDR3 nucleotides read TGTGCCAGCAGGCCTGTCAGGGCTCGGGACACTGAAGCTTTCTTT. Encoded protein: CASRPVRARDTEAFF.

The chain has TRBV5-7 and TRBJ2-7, with TRBD1 as a possible D gene (5 bases). TRBV5-7 is an open reading frame whose function is uncertain. Trimming cost V 4 bases and J 1 base, with 15 bases left between them. This CDR3 spans 15 amino acids. DNA for the CDR3: TGTGCCAGCAGCAAACCGGCACAGGTTTCCTACGAGCAGTACGTC. This gives the protein CASSKPAQVSYEQYV.

The rearrangement uses TRBV11-2 and TRBJ2-3; 8 positions match TRBD2. CDR1 and CDR2 (germline): SGHAT, FQNNGV. The CDR3 is 16 amino acids. The V gene end was trimmed by 4 bases and the J gene end by 5 bases; junction bases not matched to a gene: 11. Here the CDR3 DNA reads TGTGCCAGCAGCTGGGTTTCGGGGGGGCTAGGAGATACGCAGTATTTT. Its protein product is CASSWVSGGLGDTQYF.

The chain uses TRBV14 and TRBJ1-6; no reliable D call. CDR1 and CDR2 (germline): SGHDN, FVKESK. The CDR3 length is 16 residues. The V and J ends lost 0 bases and 7 bases respectively, with 13 bases between them. The DNA for the CDR3 is TGTGCCAGCAGCCAAGATCGGGGATTGTGGAATTCACCCCTCCACTTT. The encoded protein is CASSQDRGLWNSPLHF.

This clone was seen more than once but under ten times. The chain recombines TRBV2 with TRBJ1-5; 9 bases are shared with TRBD1. The CDR3 loop spans 15 amino acids. V lost 4 bases, J lost 5 bases, and 6 bases stayed unmatched. CDR1 is SNHLY and CDR2 is FYNNEI in the germline V gene. CDR3 nucleotides: TGTGCCAGCAGTGCTTGGGGGGACAGGGATCAGCCCCAGCATTTT. It translates to CASSAWGDRDQPQHF.